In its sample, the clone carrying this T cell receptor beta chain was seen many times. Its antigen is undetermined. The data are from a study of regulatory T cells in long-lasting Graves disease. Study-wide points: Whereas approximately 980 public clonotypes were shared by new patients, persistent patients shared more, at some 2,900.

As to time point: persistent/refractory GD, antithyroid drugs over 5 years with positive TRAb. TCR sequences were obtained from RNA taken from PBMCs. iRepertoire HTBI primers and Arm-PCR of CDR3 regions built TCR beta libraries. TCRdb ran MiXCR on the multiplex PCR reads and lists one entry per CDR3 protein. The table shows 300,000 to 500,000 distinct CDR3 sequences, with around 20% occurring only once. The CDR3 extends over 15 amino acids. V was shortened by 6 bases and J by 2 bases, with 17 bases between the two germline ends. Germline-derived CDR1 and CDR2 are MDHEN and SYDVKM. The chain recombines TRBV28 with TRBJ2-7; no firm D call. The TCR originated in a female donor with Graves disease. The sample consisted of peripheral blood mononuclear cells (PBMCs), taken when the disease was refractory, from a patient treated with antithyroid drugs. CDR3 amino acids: CASSPLGKGAYEQYF. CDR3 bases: TGTGCCAGCAGCCCGCTCGGTAAGGGTGCCTACGAGCAGTACTTC.